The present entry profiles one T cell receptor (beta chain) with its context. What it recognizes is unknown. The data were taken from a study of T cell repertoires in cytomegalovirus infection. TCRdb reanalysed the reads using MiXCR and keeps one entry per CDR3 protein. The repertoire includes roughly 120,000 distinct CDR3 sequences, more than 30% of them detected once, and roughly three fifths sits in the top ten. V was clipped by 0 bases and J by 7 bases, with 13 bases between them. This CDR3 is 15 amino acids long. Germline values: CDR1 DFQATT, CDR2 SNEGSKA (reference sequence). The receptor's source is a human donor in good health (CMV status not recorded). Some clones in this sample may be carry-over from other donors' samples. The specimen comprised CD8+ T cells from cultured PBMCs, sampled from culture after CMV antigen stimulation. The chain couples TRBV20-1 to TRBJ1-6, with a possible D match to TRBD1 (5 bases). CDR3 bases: TGCAGTGCTAGAGATCCCCCGGGGACGAATTCACCCCTCCACTTT. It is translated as CSARDPPGTNSPLHF.